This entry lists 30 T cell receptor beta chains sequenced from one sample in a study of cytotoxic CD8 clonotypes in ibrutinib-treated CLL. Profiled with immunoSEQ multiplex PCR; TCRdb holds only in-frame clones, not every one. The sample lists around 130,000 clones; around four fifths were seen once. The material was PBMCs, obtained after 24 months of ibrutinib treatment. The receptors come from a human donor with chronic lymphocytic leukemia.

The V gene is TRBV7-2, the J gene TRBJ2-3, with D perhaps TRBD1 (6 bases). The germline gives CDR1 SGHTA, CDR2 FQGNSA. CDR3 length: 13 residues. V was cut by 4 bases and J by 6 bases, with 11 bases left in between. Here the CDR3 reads CASSSGARDTQYF. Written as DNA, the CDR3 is TGTGCCAGCAGCTCAGGGGCCAGGGATACGCAGTATTTT.

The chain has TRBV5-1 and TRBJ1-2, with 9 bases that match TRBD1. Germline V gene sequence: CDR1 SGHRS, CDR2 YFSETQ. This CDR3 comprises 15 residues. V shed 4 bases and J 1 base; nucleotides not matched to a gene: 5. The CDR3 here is CASSPGQGNNYGYTF. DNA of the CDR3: TGCGCCAGCAGCCCGGGACAGGGAAATAACTATGGCTACACCTTC. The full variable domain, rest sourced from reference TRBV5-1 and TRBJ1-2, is KAGVTQTPRYLIKTRGQQVTLSCSPISGHRSVSWYQQTPGQGLQFLFEYFSETQRNKGNFPGRFSGRQFSNSRSEMNVSTLELGDSALYLCASSPGQGNNYGYTFGSGTRLTVV.

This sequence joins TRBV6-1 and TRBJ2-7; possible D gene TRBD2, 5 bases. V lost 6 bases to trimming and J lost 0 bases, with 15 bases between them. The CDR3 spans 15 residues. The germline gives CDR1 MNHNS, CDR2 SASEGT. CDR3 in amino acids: CASRPWGSGSYEQYF. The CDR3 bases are TGTGCCAGCAGACCGTGGGGAAGCGGCTCCTACGAGCAGTACTTC.

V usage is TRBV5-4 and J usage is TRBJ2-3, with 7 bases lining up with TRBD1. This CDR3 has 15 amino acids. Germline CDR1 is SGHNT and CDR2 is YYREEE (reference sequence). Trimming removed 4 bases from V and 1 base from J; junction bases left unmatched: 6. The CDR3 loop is CASSRSGTGTDTQYF. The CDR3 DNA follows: TGTGCCAGCAGCCGATCCGGGACAGGCACAGATACGCAGTATTTT.

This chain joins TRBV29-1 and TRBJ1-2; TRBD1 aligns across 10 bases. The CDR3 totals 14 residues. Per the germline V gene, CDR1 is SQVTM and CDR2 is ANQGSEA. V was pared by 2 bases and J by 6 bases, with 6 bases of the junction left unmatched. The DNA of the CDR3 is TGCAGCGTTGAAAAATGGGACAGGGGCGATGGCTACACCTTC. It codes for CSVEKWDRGDGYTF.

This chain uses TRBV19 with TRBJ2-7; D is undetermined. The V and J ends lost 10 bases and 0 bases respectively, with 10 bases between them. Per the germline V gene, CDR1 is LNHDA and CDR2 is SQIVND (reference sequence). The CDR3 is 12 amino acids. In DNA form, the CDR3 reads TGTGCCACTTTAAGCCGCTCCTACGAGCAGTACTTC. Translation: CATLSRSYEQYF.

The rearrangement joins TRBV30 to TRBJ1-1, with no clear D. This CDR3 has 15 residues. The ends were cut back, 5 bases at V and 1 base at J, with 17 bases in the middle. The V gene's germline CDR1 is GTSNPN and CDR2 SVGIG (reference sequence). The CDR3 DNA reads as TGTGCCTGGGGCCTTAAGATCCCTTGGAACACTGAAGCTTTCTTT. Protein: CAWGLKIPWNTEAFF. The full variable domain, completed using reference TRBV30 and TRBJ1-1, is SQTIHQWPATLVQPVGSPLSLECTVEGTSNPNLYWYRQAAGRGLQLLFYSVGIGQISSEVPQNLSASRPQDRQFILSSKKLLLSDSGFYLCAWGLKIPWNTEAFFGQGTRLTVV.

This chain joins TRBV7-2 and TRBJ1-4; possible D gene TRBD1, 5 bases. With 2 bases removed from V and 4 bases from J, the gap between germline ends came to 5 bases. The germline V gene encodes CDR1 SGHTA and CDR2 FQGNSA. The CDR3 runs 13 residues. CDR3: CASSLQGNEKLFF. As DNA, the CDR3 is TGTGCCAGCAGCTTACAGGGTAATGAAAAACTGTTTTTT.

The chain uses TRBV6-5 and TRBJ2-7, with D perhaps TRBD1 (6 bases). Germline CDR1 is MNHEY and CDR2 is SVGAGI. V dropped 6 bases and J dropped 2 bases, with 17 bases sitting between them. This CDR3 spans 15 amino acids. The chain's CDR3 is CASSKNRELTYEQYF. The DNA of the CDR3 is TGTGCCAGCAGCAAAAACAGGGAATTGACCTACGAGCAGTACTTC.

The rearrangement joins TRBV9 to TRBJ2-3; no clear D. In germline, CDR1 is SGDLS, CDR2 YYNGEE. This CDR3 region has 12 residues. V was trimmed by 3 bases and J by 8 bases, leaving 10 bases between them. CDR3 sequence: CASSASWGTQYF. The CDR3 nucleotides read TGTGCCAGCAGCGCCAGTTGGGGTACGCAGTATTTT.

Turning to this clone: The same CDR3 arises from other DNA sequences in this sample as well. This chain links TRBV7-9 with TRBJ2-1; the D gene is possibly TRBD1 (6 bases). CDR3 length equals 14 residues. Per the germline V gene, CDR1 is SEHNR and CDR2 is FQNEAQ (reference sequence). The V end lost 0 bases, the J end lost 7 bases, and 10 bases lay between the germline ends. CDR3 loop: CASSLAVQGNEQFF. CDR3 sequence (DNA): TGTGCCAGCAGCTTAGCCGTACAGGGTAATGAGCAGTTCTTC.

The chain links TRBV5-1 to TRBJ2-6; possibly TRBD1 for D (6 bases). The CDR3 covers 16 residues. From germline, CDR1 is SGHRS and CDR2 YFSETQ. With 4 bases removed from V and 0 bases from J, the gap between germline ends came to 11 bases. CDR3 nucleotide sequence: TGCGCCAGCAGCCTACCGACAGGCTCTGGGGCCAACGTCCTGACTTTC. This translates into CASSLPTGSGANVLTF. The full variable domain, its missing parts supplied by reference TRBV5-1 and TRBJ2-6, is KAGVTQTPRYLIKTRGQQVTLSCSPISGHRSVSWYQQTPGQGLQFLFEYFSETQRNKGNFPGRFSGRQFSNSRSEMNVSTLELGDSALYLCASSLPTGSGANVLTFGAGSRLTVL.

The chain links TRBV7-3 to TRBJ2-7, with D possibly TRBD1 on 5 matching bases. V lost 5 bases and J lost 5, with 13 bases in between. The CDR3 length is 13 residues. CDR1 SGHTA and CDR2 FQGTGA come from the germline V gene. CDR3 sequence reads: CASSAPGIDEQYF. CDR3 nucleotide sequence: TGTGCCAGCAGCGCCCCAGGGATTGACGAGCAGTACTTC.

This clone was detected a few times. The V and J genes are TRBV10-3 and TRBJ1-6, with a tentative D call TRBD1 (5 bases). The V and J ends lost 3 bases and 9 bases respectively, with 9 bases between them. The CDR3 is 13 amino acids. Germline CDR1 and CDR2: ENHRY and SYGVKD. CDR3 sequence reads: CAISDERGSPLHF. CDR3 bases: TGTGCCATCAGTGATGAGAGGGGTTCACCCCTCCACTTT.

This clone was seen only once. This CDR3 is CASSSGQGGTDTQYF. As DNA, the CDR3 is TGCGCCAGCAGCTCCGGACAGGGAGGTACGGATACGCAGTATTTT. The chain recombines TRBV5-1 with TRBJ2-3; 8 bases line up with TRBD1. Germline-derived CDR1 and CDR2 are SGHRS and YFSETQ. The CDR3 contains 15 residues. V was pared by 3 bases and J by 6 bases, with 9 bases of the junction left unmatched.

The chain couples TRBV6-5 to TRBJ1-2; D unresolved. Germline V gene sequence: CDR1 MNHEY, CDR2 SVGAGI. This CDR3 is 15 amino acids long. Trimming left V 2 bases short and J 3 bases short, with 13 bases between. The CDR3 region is CASSYGSRIYYGYTF. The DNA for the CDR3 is TGTGCCAGCAGTTACGGGTCCAGGATATACTATGGCTACACCTTC.

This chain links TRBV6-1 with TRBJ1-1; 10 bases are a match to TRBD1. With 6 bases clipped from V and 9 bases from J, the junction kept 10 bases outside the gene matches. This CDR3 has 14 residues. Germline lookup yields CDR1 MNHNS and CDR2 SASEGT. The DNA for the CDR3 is TGTGCCAGCAGACCGACAGGGGGCCCTAATCAAGCTTTCTTT. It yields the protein CASRPTGGPNQAFF.

CDR3 DNA: TGTGCCAGCAGCTTAGATTTCGAGGGGGAGGACTATGGCTACACCTTC. Translation gives CASSLDFEGEDYGYTF. The rearrangement links TRBV7-2 to TRBJ1-2; D is perhaps TRBD1 (6 bases). This CDR3 spans 16 amino acids. Germline CDR1 reads SGHTA; CDR2 reads FQGNSA. Trimming removed 1 base from V and 3 bases from J, with 15 bases in between.

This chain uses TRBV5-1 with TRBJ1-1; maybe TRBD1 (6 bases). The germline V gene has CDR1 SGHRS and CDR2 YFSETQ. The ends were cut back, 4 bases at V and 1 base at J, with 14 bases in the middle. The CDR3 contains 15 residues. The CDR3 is CASSPTTGTNTEAFF. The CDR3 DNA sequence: TGCGCCAGCAGCCCAACGACAGGCACGAACACTGAAGCTTTCTTT.

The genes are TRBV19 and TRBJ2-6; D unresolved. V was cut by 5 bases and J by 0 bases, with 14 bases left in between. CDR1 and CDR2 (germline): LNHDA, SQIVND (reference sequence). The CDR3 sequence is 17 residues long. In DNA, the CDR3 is TGTGCCAGTAGTCGGCTGGGGTCTGGCTCTGGGGCCAACGTCCTGACTTTC. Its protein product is CASSRLGSGSGANVLTF.

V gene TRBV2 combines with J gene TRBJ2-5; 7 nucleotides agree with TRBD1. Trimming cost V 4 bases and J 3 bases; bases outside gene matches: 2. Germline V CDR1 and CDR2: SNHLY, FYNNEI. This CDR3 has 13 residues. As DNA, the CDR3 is TGTGCCAGCAGTGGGGACAGTAAAGAGACCCAGTACTTC. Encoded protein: CASSGDSKETQYF.

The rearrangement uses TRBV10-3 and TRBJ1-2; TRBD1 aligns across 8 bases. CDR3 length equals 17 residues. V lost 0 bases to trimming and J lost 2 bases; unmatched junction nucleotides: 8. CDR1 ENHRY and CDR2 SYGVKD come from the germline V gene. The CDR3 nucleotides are TGTGCCATCAGTGAGTCCTGGACAGGGTTGGTAAACTATGGCTACACCTTC. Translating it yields CAISESWTGLVNYGYTF.

The DNA for the CDR3 is TGTGCCAGCTCACAAAGGGGCGCCGGTAATTCACCCCTCCACTTT. Its protein is CASSQRGAGNSPLHF. The V gene is TRBV18, the J gene TRBJ1-6; a possible D gene is TRBD1 (5 bases). The germline CDR1 and CDR2 sequences are KGHSH and LQKENI. The CDR3 runs to 15 residues. The V end was cut by 4 bases, the J end by 6 bases, with 13 bases between.

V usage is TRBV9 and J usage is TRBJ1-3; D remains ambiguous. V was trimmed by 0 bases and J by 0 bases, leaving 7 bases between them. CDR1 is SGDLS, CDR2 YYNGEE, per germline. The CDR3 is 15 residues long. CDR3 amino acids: CASSVAAASGNTIYF. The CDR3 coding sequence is TGTGCCAGCAGCGTAGCGGCAGCCTCTGGAAACACCATATATTTT.

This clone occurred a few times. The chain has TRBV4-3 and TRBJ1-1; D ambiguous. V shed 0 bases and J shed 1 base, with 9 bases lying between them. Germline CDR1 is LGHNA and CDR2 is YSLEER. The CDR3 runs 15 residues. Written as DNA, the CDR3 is TGCGCCAGCAGCCAAGATATCCGGGGGAACACTGAAGCTTTCTTT. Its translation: CASSQDIRGNTEAFF.

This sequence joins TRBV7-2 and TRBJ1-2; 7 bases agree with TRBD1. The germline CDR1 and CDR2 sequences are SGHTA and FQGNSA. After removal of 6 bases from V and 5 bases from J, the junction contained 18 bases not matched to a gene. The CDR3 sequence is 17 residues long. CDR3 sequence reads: CASRSGGTAPTVYGYTF. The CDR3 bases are TGTGCCAGCAGGTCGGGCGGGACAGCCCCGACGGTATATGGCTACACCTTC.

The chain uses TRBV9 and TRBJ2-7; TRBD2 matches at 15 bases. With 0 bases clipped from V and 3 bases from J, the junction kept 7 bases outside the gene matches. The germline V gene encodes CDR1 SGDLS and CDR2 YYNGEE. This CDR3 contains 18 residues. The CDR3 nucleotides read TGTGCCAGCAGCGTAGATCCGGGGACTAGCGGGGGGCTCTACGAGCAGTACTTC. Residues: CASSVDPGTSGGLYEQYF.

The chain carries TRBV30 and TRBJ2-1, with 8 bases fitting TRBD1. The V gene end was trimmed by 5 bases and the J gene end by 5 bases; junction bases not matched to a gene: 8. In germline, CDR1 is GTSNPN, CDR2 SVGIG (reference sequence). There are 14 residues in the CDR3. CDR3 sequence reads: CAWVTGTGNNEQFF. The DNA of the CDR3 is TGTGCCTGGGTCACCGGGACAGGCAACAATGAGCAGTTCTTC. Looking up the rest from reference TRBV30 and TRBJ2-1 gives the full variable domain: SQTIHQWPATLVQPVGSPLSLECTVEGTSNPNLYWYRQAAGRGLQLLFYSVGIGQISSEVPQNLSASRPQDRQFILSSKKLLLSDSGFYLCAWVTGTGNNEQFFGPGTRLTVL.

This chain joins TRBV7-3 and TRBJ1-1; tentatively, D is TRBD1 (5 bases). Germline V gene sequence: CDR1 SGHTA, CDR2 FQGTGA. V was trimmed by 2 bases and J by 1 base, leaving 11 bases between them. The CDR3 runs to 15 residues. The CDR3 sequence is CASSLFAGTNTEAFF. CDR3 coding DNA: TGTGCCAGCAGCTTATTTGCAGGGACGAACACTGAAGCTTTCTTT.

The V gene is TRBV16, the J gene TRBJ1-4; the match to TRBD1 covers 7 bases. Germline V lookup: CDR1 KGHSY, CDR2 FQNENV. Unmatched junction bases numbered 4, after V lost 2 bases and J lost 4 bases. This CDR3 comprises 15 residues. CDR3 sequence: CASSQPQGDNEKLFF. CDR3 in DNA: TGTGCCAGCAGCCAACCCCAGGGGGATAATGAAAAACTGTTTTTT.